The 11 T cell receptor beta chains reported below all come from one sample, sequenced in a study of blood T cells in healthy people across ages (dated by TCRdb to about 2015). Libraries were prepared through 5' RACE. TCRdb names Illumina HiSeq 2500 as the instrument used. A second PCR of about 6 to 11 cycles was run with a J-beta primer mix and a sample-barcoded 5' primer. In TCRdb, the public reads were trimmed at Q25 with fastp and aligned with MiXCR, with productive beta chains retained. Records with the same CDR3 protein are collapsed into one entry carrying the most frequent genes and DNA. The sample yields roughly 800,000 distinct CDR3 sequences; nearly 60% were counted once. The ten biggest clones cover around 22% of the sample. Material for sequencing was blood. The receptor set was obtained from a young man in good health.

Concerning this clonotype: The junction differs from germline at one of its ends, possibly a read error. V usage is TRBV4-2 and J usage is TRBJ2-1; weak D call: TRBD2 (5 bases). The assigned J gene may be wrong: the sequence end matches TRBJ2-7 better. This CDR3 is 20 amino acids long. The germline CDR1 and CDR2 sequences are LGHNA and YNFKEQ. CDR3 protein: CACSQGYGVGLSPGYNEQYF. The CDR3 DNA reads as TGTGCCTGCAGCCAAGGTTACGGGGTGGGTTTAAGTCCAGGTTACAATGAGCAGTACTTC.

This chain joins TRBV7-2 and TRBJ2-7, with D possibly being TRBD2 (5 bases). With 2 bases removed from V and 5 bases from J, the gap between germline ends came to 10 bases. The CDR3 length is 13 residues. Germline-derived CDR1 and CDR2 are SGHTA and FQGNSA. The CDR3: CASSLRGSDEQYF. The CDR3 coding sequence is TGTGCCAGCAGCTTACGCGGTAGCGACGAGCAGTACTTC.

The V gene is TRBV9, the J gene TRBJ2-7, with 9 bases matching TRBD1. After removal of 4 bases from V and 4 bases from J, the junction contained 6 bases not matched to a gene. This CDR3 spans 14 amino acids. CDR1 and CDR2 from the germline V gene are SGDLS and YYNGEE. Here the CDR3 reads CASSSQGQGYEQYF. As DNA, the CDR3 is TGTGCCAGCAGCTCTCAGGGACAGGGTTACGAGCAGTACTTC. The entire variable domain, with the rest obtained from reference TRBV9 and TRBJ2-7, is as follows: DSGVTQTPKHLITATGQRVTLRCSPRSGDLSVYWYQQSLDQGLQFLIQYYNGEERAKGNILERFSAQQFPDLHSELNLSSLELGDSALYFCASSSQGQGYEQYFGPGTRLTVT.

In this sample, this clonotype turned up a few times. The chain recombines TRBV7-2 with TRBJ2-5, with 10 bases that match TRBD1. The end of the DNA fits TRBJ2-7 better, so the J call may be wrong. There are 15 residues in the CDR3. Germline CDR1 reads SGHTA; CDR2 reads FQGNSA. CDR3 nucleotide sequence: TGTGCCAGCAGCCGCGCACCGGGACAGGGGACCGAGCAGTACTTC. This gives the protein CASSRAPGQGTEQYF.

The chain is built from TRBV7-6 and TRBJ2-5; 12 bases fit TRBD2. CDR3 size: 15 residues. V lost 4 bases and J lost 5; bases outside the gene matches: 5. Germline V CDR1 and CDR2: SGHVS, FNYEAQ. The CDR3 here is CASSSLGTSGETQYF. The CDR3 region has the DNA TGTGCCAGCAGCTCGCTTGGGACTAGCGGGGAGACCCAGTACTTC.

Notes on this clonotype: One end of the junction varies from germline; a read error may be responsible. The chain employs TRBV9 and TRBJ1-1, with D unclear. Germline assignment: CDR1 SGDLS and CDR2 YYNGEE. The CDR3 extends over 14 amino acids. Here the CDR3 DNA reads TGTGCCGGCAGCGTAGTCCCGGCGAACACTGAAGCTTTCTTT. This translates into CAGSVVPANTEAFF.

The V call is TRBV6-1, the J call TRBJ1-5, with D unclear. The CDR3 spans 13 residues. Germline CDR1 is MNHNS and CDR2 is SASEGT. CDR3 nucleotides: TGTGCATCGAGGCTTAATAGCAATCAGCCCCAGCATTTT. Its protein is CASRLNSNQPQHF.

The V call is TRBV4-2, the J call TRBJ2-7; 9 positions agree with TRBD1. Per germline, CDR1 LGHNA and CDR2 YNFKEQ. J was trimmed by 5 bases and V by 4 bases; bases with no gene match: 9. The CDR3 contains 15 residues. The CDR3, as DNA: TGTGCCAGCAGCCCCACGGGACAGGGTTTCGACGAGCAGTACTTC. Protein sequence: CASSPTGQGFDEQYF.

This clonotype was counted a few times. V and J are TRBV15 and TRBJ2-3; D may correspond to TRBD1 or TRBD2 (6 bases each). From germline, CDR1 is LNHNV and CDR2 YYDKDF (reference sequence). This CDR3 region has 15 residues. The V end was cut by 1 base, the J end by 3 bases, with 11 bases between. CDR3 coding DNA: TGTGCCACCAGCAGAGTTCGGGGGCTGACAGATACGCAGTATTTT. Amino acid sequence: CATSRVRGLTDTQYF.

The rearrangement links TRBV9 to TRBJ2-2; TRBD2 is a possible D gene (5 bases). The ends were cut back, 4 bases at V and 4 bases at J, with 14 bases in the middle. Germline CDR1 reads SGDLS; CDR2 reads YYNGEE. The length of the CDR3 is 15 residues. The CDR3: CASSKEGTSTGELFF. DNA for the CDR3: TGTGCCAGCAGCAAAGAGGGCACGAGCACCGGGGAGCTGTTTTTT.

The chain has TRBV3-1 and TRBJ1-2; D remains unclear. CDR1 LGHDT and CDR2 YNNKEL come from the germline V gene (reference sequence). The CDR3 consists of 15 residues. V lost 6 bases and J lost 4, with 18 bases in between. The CDR3 DNA reads as TGTGCCAGCAGTGAATATAGGCTCGGCGGCTATGGCTACACCTTC. Its translation: CASSEYRLGGYGYTF.